A single sample is the source of the 31 T cell receptor beta chains below, sequenced in a study of cytomegalovirus exposure and HLA in healthy donors (dated by TCRdb to about 2017). Library preparation used the immunoSEQ multiplex PCR assay. A mixture of 60 forward primers for TCR Vbeta segments and 13 reverse primers for TCR Jbeta segments was used in the multiplex PCR. TCRdb stores this immuneACCESS table with in-frame sequences only. Part of the clones is absent; in the studies checked, under half of the shortfall reflects unresolved V genes, and no reason is known for the rest. The sample includes some 190,000 clones, with 65% to 85% observed a single time. Under 1.5% of the sample is held by the ten biggest clonotypes. Input material: PBMCs. The receptor set was obtained from a girl aged 10-17 years in good health and CMV-seropositive.

The chain links TRBV6-1 to TRBJ1-4, with D maybe TRBD1 (6 bases). Trimming cost V 4 bases and J 4 bases, with 19 bases left between them. There are 17 residues in the CDR3. The germline CDR1 and CDR2 sequences are MNHNS and SASEGT. The CDR3 is CASSVKGESFLNEKLFF. The DNA for the CDR3 is TGTGCCAGCAGTGTTAAGGGGGAAAGCTTCCTTAATGAAAAACTGTTTTTT.

The chain couples TRBV6-5 to TRBJ2-3, with 7 bases lining up with TRBD2. Germline CDR1 is MNHEY and CDR2 is SVGAGI. J gave up 3 bases and V 2 bases, and 2 bases lay outside the gene matches. CDR3 length: 14 amino acids. CDR3 sequence reads: CASSYGLGTDTQYF. The CDR3 nucleotides read TGTGCCAGCAGTTACGGACTAGGGACAGATACGCAGTATTTT.

The chain recombines TRBV18 with TRBJ2-3; 11 bases map to TRBD2. This CDR3 has 18 residues. V dropped 4 bases and J dropped 0; count of bases not matched to a gene: 9. Germline V gene lookup returns CDR1 KGHSH and CDR2 LQKENI. The chain's CDR3 is CASSHLTSGASSTDTQYF. CDR3 sequence (DNA): TGTGCCAGCTCACACCTGACTAGCGGGGCTTCTAGCACAGATACGCAGTATTTT.

V usage is TRBV7-2 and J usage is TRBJ2-1; 9 bases match TRBD2. Unmatched junction bases numbered 5, after V lost 1 base and J lost 4 bases. The CDR3 is 16 residues long. Germline values: CDR1 SGHTA, CDR2 FQGNSA. CDR3: CASSLGPAGGYNEQFF. The CDR3, as DNA: TGTGCCAGCAGCTTAGGTCCAGCGGGGGGATACAATGAGCAGTTCTTC.

In this sample, this clone turned up a few times. The chain carries TRBV5-6 and TRBJ1-2, with a tentative D call TRBD1 (5 bases). The CDR3 covers 13 residues. Germline CDR1 SGHDT, CDR2 YYEEEE. V dropped 4 bases and J dropped 1 base, with 8 bases sitting between them. CDR3 DNA sequence: TGTGCCAGCAGCGATGACAGTAACTATGGCTACACCTTC. Its protein is CASSDDSNYGYTF.

The rearrangement links TRBV7-9 to TRBJ1-1; the D gene is possibly TRBD1 (5 bases). Trimming shortened V by 3 bases and J by 0 bases, and 14 bases separated the two germline ends. This CDR3 spans 16 amino acids. The germline gives CDR1 SEHNR, CDR2 FQNEAQ (reference sequence). The CDR3 DNA is TGTGCCAGCAGCTTTGGTAAGGGACTCATGAACACTGAAGCTTTCTTT. Encoded protein: CASSFGKGLMNTEAFF.

This rearrangement joins TRBV27 to TRBJ2-5, with TRBD2 matching 8 bases. The CDR3 length is 17 residues. Germline trimming cut 6 bases from V and 4 bases from J; bases unmatched to any gene: 16. Germline V gene lookup returns CDR1 MNHEY and CDR2 SMNVEV (reference sequence). The CDR3 DNA reads as TGTGCCAGCAGGAGGGGGGAGGAGGGACTAGGTAGAGAGACCCAGTACTTC. Protein sequence: CASRRGEEGLGRETQYF.

Concerning this clone: The identical CDR3 is also encoded by other nucleotide sequences in the sample. The V and J genes are TRBV6-5 and TRBJ2-3, with TRBD2 as a possible D gene (6 bases). This CDR3 spans 13 amino acids. Germline CDR1 MNHEY, CDR2 SVGAGI. The V end was cut by 6 bases, the J end by 0 bases, with 7 bases between. CDR3 coding DNA: TGTGCCAGCAGACGGGGGAGCACAGATACGCAGTATTTT. It codes for CASRRGSTDTQYF.

The J gene is TRBJ2-3, the V gene TRBV4-2; 7 bases match TRBD2. CDR1 LGHNA and CDR2 YNFKEQ come from the germline V gene. Trimming took 0 bases from V and 1 from J; bases not matched to a gene: 7. This CDR3 is built from 17 residues. DNA of the CDR3: TGTGCCAGCAGCCAAGATCTGGGAGGGGCGGGCACAGATACGCAGTATTTT. Its translation is CASSQDLGGAGTDTQYF.

In its sample, this clone was seen once. The chain links TRBV29-1 to TRBJ2-5; 7 bases map to TRBD1. In germline, CDR1 is SQVTM, CDR2 ANQGSEA. The CDR3 has 13 amino acids. V shed 2 bases and J 5 bases; nucleotides not matched to a gene: 5. The CDR3 DNA follows: TGCAGCGTTGAAAGGGGGCGAGGGGAGACCCAGTACTTC. It specifies CSVERGRGETQYF.

The rearrangement links TRBV10-1 to TRBJ2-5; 10 bases map to TRBD2. After removal of 8 bases from V and 4 bases from J, the junction contained 7 bases not matched to a gene. The CDR3 totals 14 residues. The germline V gene encodes CDR1 WNHNN and CDR2 SYGVQD (reference sequence). CDR3 sequence: CASAAGGPRETQYF. CDR3 nucleotides: TGCGCCAGCGCAGCGGGAGGGCCGCGAGAGACCCAGTACTTC.

The V gene is TRBV7-6, the J gene TRBJ1-1; TRBD1 matches at 7 bases. V was clipped by 1 base and J by 10 bases; unmatched bases: 9. There are 14 residues in the CDR3. The germline gives CDR1 SGHVS, CDR2 FNYEAQ. The CDR3 loop reads CASSLDAQGVGAFF. The CDR3 DNA is TGTGCCAGCAGCTTAGATGCTCAGGGGGTGGGAGCTTTCTTT.

The chain links TRBV9 to TRBJ1-1; D uncertain. Germline CDR1 SGDLS, CDR2 YYNGEE. Trimming removed 3 bases from V and 5 bases from J, with 14 bases in between. The CDR3 is made up of 14 amino acids. CDR3: CASSAHPFTTEAFF. DNA for the CDR3: TGTGCCAGCAGCGCACACCCGTTTACGACTGAAGCTTTCTTT. The full variable domain, with the rest looked up from reference TRBV9 and TRBJ1-1, is DSGVTQTPKHLITATGQRVTLRCSPRSGDLSVYWYQQSLDQGLQFLIQYYNGEERAKGNILERFSAQQFPDLHSELNLSSLELGDSALYFCASSAHPFTTEAFFGQGTRLTVV.

DNA for the CDR3: TGTGCCAGCAGAAAAGTGGCTGGTCCTAGCTCTGGGGCCAACGTCCTGACTTTC. Its translation is CASRKVAGPSSGANVLTF. The J gene is TRBJ2-6, the V gene TRBV11-2; no clear D gene. In germline, CDR1 is SGHAT, CDR2 FQNNGV. This CDR3 contains 18 residues. Trimming stripped 6 bases from V and 0 bases from J, with 18 bases between.

This chain connects TRBV5-1 to TRBJ1-1; TRBD1 agrees at 7 bases. After removal of 4 bases from V and 6 bases from J, the junction contained 3 bases not matched to a gene. Per the germline V gene, CDR1 is SGHRS and CDR2 is YFSETQ. This CDR3 comprises 12 residues. CDR3 residues: CASSPGQAEAFF. Here the CDR3 DNA reads TGCGCCAGCAGCCCCGGACAGGCTGAAGCTTTCTTT.

V gene TRBV29-1 combines with J gene TRBJ2-1; D might be TRBD1 (6 bases). The V gene's germline CDR1 is SQVTM and CDR2 ANQGSEA. The CDR3 length is 12 residues. The V and J ends lost 2 bases and 9 bases respectively, with 11 bases between them. CDR3: CSVERGKGEQFF. The CDR3 bases are TGCAGCGTTGAAAGGGGGAAAGGTGAGCAGTTCTTC.

The rearrangement links TRBV30 to TRBJ1-1; 8 bases match TRBD1. Unmatched junction bases numbered 7, after V lost 3 bases and J lost 4 bases. The CDR3 has 14 amino acids. Per germline, CDR1 GTSNPN and CDR2 SVGIG (reference sequence). CDR3 coding DNA: TGTGCCTGGAGCCCTGGACAGGGTCCCACTGAAGCTTTCTTT. Amino acids: CAWSPGQGPTEAFF.

With respect to this clone: The germline gene is not matched at one end of the junction; a read error may be the cause. The chain has TRBV7-7 and TRBJ2-1; 13 bases match TRBD2. The CDR3 contains 17 residues. Germline CDR1 is SSHAT and CDR2 is FNYEAQ (reference sequence). The CDR3 DNA reads as TGTGCTAGCAGCTTAGGCCGGACTAGCGGGAGTGAGGATGAGCAGTTCTTC. Translating it yields CASSLGRTSGSEDEQFF.

J is TRBJ2-2 and V is TRBV5-1; D not certain. Germline CDR1 is SGHRS and CDR2 is YFSETQ. V lost 0 bases, J lost 1 base, and 4 bases lay in between. The CDR3 consists of 14 residues. DNA of the CDR3: TGCGCCAGCAGCTTGGTCCAGAACACCGGGGAGCTGTTTTTT. Its translation is CASSLVQNTGELFF.

This chain connects TRBV7-9 to TRBJ2-2, with TRBD1 identical over 9 bases. The CDR3 loop spans 17 amino acids. V shed 4 bases, J shed 1 base, and the junction held 7 bases outside the gene matches. CDR1 is SEHNR and CDR2 is FQNEAQ in the germline V gene (reference sequence). The CDR3 nucleotides read TGTGCCAGCAGCTCCCCAAACAGGGGGCTGAACACCGGGGAGCTGTTTTTT. Protein: CASSSPNRGLNTGELFF.

The V gene is TRBV30, the J gene TRBJ1-5; D is undetermined. The CDR3 consists of 13 residues. Per germline, CDR1 GTSNPN and CDR2 SVGIG (reference sequence). The V end was cut by 1 base, the J end by 5 bases, with 9 bases between. CDR3 region: CAWSAQDYQPQHF. The DNA for the CDR3 is TGTGCCTGGAGTGCGCAGGACTATCAGCCCCAGCATTTT.

This chain links TRBV13 with TRBJ2-7; D is possibly TRBD2 (6 bases). Germline V gene sequence: CDR1 PRHDT, CDR2 FYEKMQ (reference sequence). V lost 3 bases and J lost 6, with 21 bases in between. There are 16 residues in the CDR3. The CDR3 region has the DNA TGTGCCAGCAGCTTTTGGACGGAGGGAAGAAGGGGCGAGCAGTACTTC. It specifies CASSFWTEGRRGEQYF.

The chain employs TRBV7-7 and TRBJ2-1; the match to TRBD2 covers 11 bases. The V segment lost 1 base and the J segment 8 bases; nucleotides outside the gene matches: 4. The CDR3 extends over 15 amino acids. The germline gives CDR1 SSHAT, CDR2 FNYEAQ (reference sequence). DNA for the CDR3: TGTGCCAGCAGCTTAGGAGTACTAGCGGGAGATGAGCAGTTCTTC. This gives the protein CASSLGVLAGDEQFF.

Turning to this clone: Other DNA sequences in the sample encode the same CDR3. The rearrangement uses TRBV7-9 and TRBJ2-7; 8 nucleotides match TRBD2. The V segment lost 1 base and the J segment 0 bases; nucleotides outside the gene matches: 2. The germline V gene has CDR1 SEHNR and CDR2 FQNEAQ (reference sequence). This CDR3 is built from 15 residues. The CDR3: CASSLGGGSSYEQYF. Here the CDR3 DNA reads TGTGCCAGCAGCTTAGGCGGGGGGAGCTCCTACGAGCAGTACTTC.

The chain recombines TRBV5-1 with TRBJ2-5; 8 nucleotides agree with TRBD1. This CDR3 has 14 amino acids. The V and J ends lost 5 bases and 5 bases, in that order; junction bases with no gene match: 8. Per the germline V gene, CDR1 is SGHRS and CDR2 is YFSETQ. The CDR3 region has the DNA TGCGCCAGCAGTCCGGGACAGGCCGGTGAGACCCAGTACTTC. It is translated as CASSPGQAGETQYF.

V and J are TRBV14 and TRBJ2-7; D call uncertain. This CDR3 region has 15 residues. V lost 2 bases to trimming and J lost 0 bases, with 11 bases between them. Germline CDR1 and CDR2: SGHDN and FVKESK. For the CDR3, the DNA is TGTGCCAGCAGCCAATTTCCTGGCAGCTCCTACGAGCAGTACTTC. Translated, it gives CASSQFPGSSYEQYF.

This clone was detected only a few times. This chain links TRBV7-9 with TRBJ1-1, with D uncertain. This CDR3 is 14 amino acids long. The germline CDR1 and CDR2 sequences are SEHNR and FQNEAQ (reference sequence). The V end was cut by 3 bases, the J end by 1 base, with 9 bases between. The CDR3 sequence: CASSFTAGNTEAFF. The CDR3, as DNA: TGTGCCAGCAGCTTTACGGCAGGGAACACTGAAGCTTTCTTT.

This clone has just a few counts. For the CDR3, the DNA is TGTGCCATCGGGGATGGAGACAGGTTGAACACTGAAGCTTTCTTT. Protein product: CAIGDGDRLNTEAFF. The chain links TRBV10-3 to TRBJ1-1, with a weak D call TRBD1 (6 bases). V was pared by 8 bases and J by 0 bases, with 16 bases between. The length of the CDR3 is 15 residues. The germline V gene encodes CDR1 ENHRY and CDR2 SYGVKD.

This clone was picked up a small number of times. The rearrangement links TRBV29-1 to TRBJ1-5, with D possibly matching TRBD1 (5 bases). The CDR3 loop spans 13 amino acids. The germline gives CDR1 SQVTM, CDR2 ANQGSEA. V lost 6 bases and J lost 6, with 15 bases in between. CDR3 sequence: CSVTGTPGQPQHF. As DNA, the CDR3 is TGCAGCGTCACCGGGACTCCGGGTCAGCCCCAGCATTTT.

On this clone itself: At one boundary the junction diverges from the germline segment, which might be a read error. The chain recombines TRBV7-9 with TRBJ2-7, with D maybe TRBD2 (5 bases). CDR3 size: 12 residues. Per the germline V gene, CDR1 is SEHNR and CDR2 is FQNEAQ (reference sequence). CDR3 bases: TGTTCCAGCACCCCGGGGTCCTACGAGCAGTACTTC. Protein: CSSTPGSYEQYF. The full variable domain, in which reference TRBV7-9 and TRBJ2-7 provide the parts outside the CDR3, is DTGVSQNPRHKITKRGQNVTFRCDPISEHNRLYWYRQTLGQGPEFLTYFQNEAQLEKSRLLSDRFSAERPKGSFSTLEIQRTEQGDSAMYLCSSTPGSYEQYFGPGTRLTVT.

The V call is TRBV9, the J call TRBJ1-1; TRBD1 matches at 7 bases. The CDR3 runs 20 residues. V was pared by 5 bases and J by 1 base, with 23 bases of the junction left unmatched. Germline values: CDR1 SGDLS, CDR2 YYNGEE. CDR3 in DNA: TGTGCCAGCAGTGACGATTACAAAACAGGGGATGTGGAAGGGAACACTGAAGCTTTCTTT. Translating gives CASSDDYKTGDVEGNTEAFF.